The TCR beta chain described here comes from a study of blood T cell repertoires in COVID-19. Study in general: The study drew acute and convalescent COVID-19 samples from the United States, Italy and Spain.

The method was immunoSEQ multiplex PCR; TCRdb's version includes in-frame clones alone and lacks a portion of them. The sample yields 68,000 or so clones, about 92% seen once. Germline CDR1 SGHRS, CDR2 YFSETQ. V shed 4 bases and J 4 bases; nucleotides not matched to a gene: 11. The CDR3 runs 17 residues. Seattle participants joined during active infection and were tracked over time. Sequenced: peripheral blood. The clonotype originates from a man between 45 and 60 years old with COVID-19, enrolled during active disease. The rearrangement joins TRBV5-1 to TRBJ2-7; 13 bases are shared with TRBD2. CDR3 region: CASSGGTSGNLWYEQYF. Here the CDR3 DNA reads TGCGCCAGCAGCGGCGGGACTAGCGGGAATCTCTGGTACGAGCAGTACTTC.